There are a few counts of the clone carrying this T cell receptor beta chain. Antigen: not known. The data stem from a study of T-cell reconstitution after alpha-beta-depleted transplantation in children. The CDR3 is made up of 15 amino acids. J lost 3 bases, V lost 4 bases, and 8 bases had no gene match. The germline V gene encodes CDR1 DFQATT and CDR2 SNEGSKA (reference sequence). The study, taken as a whole, reports: The study reportedly traced alpha-beta T cells about two months after transplant to several hundred expanded graft clones.

Unique molecular identifiers were used in preparing the TCRbeta library. TCRdb re-called the PCR reads through MiXCR, storing one row per CDR3 protein. The data show 400,000 to 550,000 distinct CDR3 sequences, roughly a tenth seen once. The sample consisted of PBMCs, taken before TCRalphabeta/CD19-depleted stem cell transplant. This rearrangement joins TRBV20-1 to TRBJ2-3; 9 nucleotides match TRBD2. The sequence came from a child aged 2-9 years with inherited bone marrow failure, due to receive a stem cell transplant. The CDR3 reads CSAISGREGTDTQYF. For the CDR3, the DNA is TGCAGTGCTATTTCCGGGCGGGAGGGAACAGATACGCAGTATTTT.